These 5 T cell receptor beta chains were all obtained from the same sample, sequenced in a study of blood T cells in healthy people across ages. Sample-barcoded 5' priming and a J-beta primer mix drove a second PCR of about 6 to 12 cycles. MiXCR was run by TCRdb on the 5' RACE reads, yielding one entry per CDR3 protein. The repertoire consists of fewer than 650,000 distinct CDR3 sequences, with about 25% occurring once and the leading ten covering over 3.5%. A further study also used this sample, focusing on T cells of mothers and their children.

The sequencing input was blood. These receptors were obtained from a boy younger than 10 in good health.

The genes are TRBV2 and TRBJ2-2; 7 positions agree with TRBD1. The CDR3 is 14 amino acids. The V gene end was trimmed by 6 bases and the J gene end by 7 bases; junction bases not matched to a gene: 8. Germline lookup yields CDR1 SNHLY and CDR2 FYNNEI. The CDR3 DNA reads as TGTGCCAGCAGGAAAAACAGGGGCGGCGGGGAGCTGTTTTTT. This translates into CASRKNRGGGELFF.

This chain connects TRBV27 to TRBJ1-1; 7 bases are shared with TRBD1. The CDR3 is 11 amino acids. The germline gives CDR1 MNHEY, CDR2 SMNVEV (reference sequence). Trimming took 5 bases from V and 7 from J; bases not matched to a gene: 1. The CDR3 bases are TGTGCCAGCAGTGGGGACAGTGAAGCTTTCTTT. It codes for CASSGDSEAFF.

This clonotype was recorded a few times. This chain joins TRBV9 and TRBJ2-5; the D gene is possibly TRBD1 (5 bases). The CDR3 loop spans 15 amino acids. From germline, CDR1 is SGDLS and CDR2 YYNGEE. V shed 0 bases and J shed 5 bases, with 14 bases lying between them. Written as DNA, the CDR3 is TGTGCCAGCAGCGTAGGACAGTCCAAGGCGGAGACCCAGTACTTC. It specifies CASSVGQSKAETQYF.

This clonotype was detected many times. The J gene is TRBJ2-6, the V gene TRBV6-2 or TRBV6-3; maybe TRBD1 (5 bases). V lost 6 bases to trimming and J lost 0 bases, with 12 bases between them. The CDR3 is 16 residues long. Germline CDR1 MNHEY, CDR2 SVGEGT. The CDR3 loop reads CASRRPQGSGANVLTF. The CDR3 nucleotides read TGTGCCAGCAGACGACCCCAGGGCTCTGGGGCCAACGTCCTGACTTTC.

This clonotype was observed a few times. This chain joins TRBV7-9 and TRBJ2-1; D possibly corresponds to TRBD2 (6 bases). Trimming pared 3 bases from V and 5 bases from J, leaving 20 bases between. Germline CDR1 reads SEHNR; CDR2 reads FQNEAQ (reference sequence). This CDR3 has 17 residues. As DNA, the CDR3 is TGTGCCAGCAGCTTTAGGAAGCGTTCCCCGGGGGACAATGAGCAGTTCTTC. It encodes CASSFRKRSPGDNEQFF. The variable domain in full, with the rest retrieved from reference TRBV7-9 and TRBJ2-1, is DTGVSQNPRHKITKRGQNVTFRCDPISEHNRLYWYRQTLGQGPEFLTYFQNEAQLEKSRLLSDRFSAERPKGSFSTLEIQRTEQGDSAMYLCASSFRKRSPGDNEQFFGPGTRLTVL.